Shown below are 8 T cell receptor beta chains from a single sample sequenced in a study of early T cells in non-severe SARS-CoV-2 infection. TCRdb redid the calling of the 5' RACE reads with MiXCR, one entry per CDR3 protein. This sample has 75,000 to 80,000 distinct CDR3 sequences, with around 11% found just once. The specimen was whole blood, collected at baseline. These receptors were taken from an adult who was a healthcare worker with PCR-confirmed SARS-CoV-2 infection or an uninfected control (not recorded which).

This sequence joins TRBV5-5 and TRBJ1-5; no definite D call. V was pared by 5 bases and J by 2 bases, with 14 bases between. The CDR3 has 15 residues. Germline V gives CDR1 SGHKS, CDR2 YYEKEE (reference sequence). The CDR3 DNA sequence: TGTGCCAGCAGACTTACGTGGACCGGCAATCAGCCCCAGCATTTT. This gives the protein CASRLTWTGNQPQHF.

The chain combines TRBV29-1 with TRBJ1-1; D gene uncertain. Germline V gene data show CDR1 as SQVTM and CDR2 as ANQGSEA. The V end was cut by 4 bases, the J end by 6 bases, with 9 bases between. The CDR3 has 11 residues. The CDR3 nucleotides are TGCAGCGTTGTAGGGTTGGCTGAAGCTTTCTTT. This encodes CSVVGLAEAFF.

Points on this clonotype: With a much larger clone just one base away, this may be a read error. This chain links TRBV7-2 with TRBJ1-6; perhaps TRBD1 as D (5 bases). Germline assignment: CDR1 SGHTA and CDR2 FQGNSA. Trimming pared 4 bases from V and 4 bases from J, leaving 14 bases between. The CDR3 consists of 16 residues. The DNA of the CDR3 is TGTGCCAGCAGCTCGACCGGGACGGATTATAATTCACCCCTCCACTTT. This encodes CASSSTGTDYNSPLHF.

This clonotype appeared a few times. The chain combines TRBV7-2 with TRBJ1-2; D ambiguous. CDR3 length: 11 residues. Germline assignment: CDR1 SGHTA and CDR2 FQGNSA. Deletions cut 5 bases from V and 9 bases from J, with 10 bases between. The CDR3 reads CASSLIQRYTF. In DNA form, the CDR3 reads TGTGCCAGCAGCCTAATACAGCGCTACACCTTC.

This clonotype was counted between two and nine times. The chain combines TRBV7-3 with TRBJ2-7; TRBD2 matches at 12 bases. The CDR3 sequence is 14 residues long. Germline V lookup: CDR1 SGHTA, CDR2 FQGTGA. The J segment lost 7 bases and the V segment lost 3 bases, leaving 4 bases of the junction unmatched. Here the CDR3 DNA reads TGTGCCAGCAGCTTTACTAGCGGGGGGAAAGAGCAGTACTTC. Residues: CASSFTSGGKEQYF.

This chain connects TRBV19 to TRBJ1-1; D gene uncertain. Germline V gene lookup returns CDR1 LNHDA and CDR2 SQIVND (reference sequence). The CDR3 length is 14 residues. V shed 1 base and J shed 7 bases, with 13 bases lying between them. CDR3 sequence: CASSIVEGAYEAFF. For the CDR3, the DNA is TGTGCCAGTAGTATAGTGGAAGGAGCCTATGAAGCTTTCTTT.

This CDR3 is CSATVGTSYEQYF. The CDR3, as DNA: TGCAGTGCTACCGTAGGGACCTCCTACGAGCAGTACTTC. The chain recombines TRBV20-1 with TRBJ2-7; D is perhaps TRBD1 or TRBD2 (5 bases each). Per the germline V gene, CDR1 is DFQATT and CDR2 is SNEGSKA (reference sequence). CDR3 size: 13 residues. Trimming pared 4 bases from V and 0 bases from J, leaving 10 bases between.

Only a few counts were recorded for this clonotype. This chain links TRBV3-1 with TRBJ2-3; D unclear. V lost 0 bases to trimming and J lost 6 bases, with 7 bases between them. The CDR3 consists of 13 residues. The germline V gene has CDR1 LGHDT and CDR2 YNNKEL (reference sequence). CDR3 sequence: CASSQDPGDTQYF. The CDR3 DNA reads TGTGCCAGCAGCCAAGATCCTGGGGATACGCAGTATTTT.